Listed below are T cell receptor beta chains from one sample, sequenced in a study of Graves' ophthalmopathy and Graves' hyperthyroidism. MiXCR was run by TCRdb on the multiplex PCR reads, yielding one entry per CDR3 protein. This sample has some 250,000 distinct CDR3 sequences; 45% to 55% occur once, and the top ten carry 40% to 55%. The specimen sequenced was peripheral blood. These receptors came from an adult man with Graves' ophthalmopathy. Each CDR3 is given with its conserved first and last residue. A D gene is named only where the DNA matches it firmly. Only some rows state a clone size, as once, few, many or a class for expanded clones.

v_gene: TRBV5-1
j_gene: TRBJ2-3
d_gene: .
len: 14
abundance: .
CDR3nt: TGCGCCAGCAGCTTGACAGGGCGCACAGATACGCAGTATTTT
CDR3aa: CASSLTGRTDTQYF

v_gene: TRBV20-1
j_gene: TRBJ2-5
d_gene: .
len: 16
abundance: few
CDR3nt: TGCAGTGCTAGTCGGAGTTATCCGGACCTACAAGAGACCCAGTACTTC
CDR3aa: CSASRSYPDLQETQYF

v_gene: TRBV7-2
j_gene: TRBJ1-1
d_gene: .
len: 14
abundance: few
CDR3nt: TGTGCCAGCAGTTCCCAGCAAATGAACACTGAAGCTTTCTTT
CDR3aa: CASSSQQMNTEAFF

v_gene: TRBV28
j_gene: TRBJ1-2
d_gene: TRBD1
len: 14
abundance: few
CDR3nt: TGTGCCAGCAGACGCCCGGGACAGGTTCCCGGCTACACCTTC
CDR3aa: CASRRPGQVPGYTF

v_gene: TRBV6-1
j_gene: TRBJ2-7
d_gene: .
len: 13
abundance: .
CDR3nt: TGTGCCAGCAGTTCTGGTGGGCCCTACGAGCAGTACTTC
CDR3aa: CASSSGGPYEQYF

v_gene: TRBV20-1
j_gene: TRBJ2-7
d_gene: .
len: 12
abundance: .
CDR3nt: TGCAGTGCCCCCCGCAGTTCGGGGGAGCAGTACTTC
CDR3aa: CSAPRSSGEQYF

v_gene: TRBV30
j_gene: TRBJ1-2
d_gene: .
len: 10
abundance: .
CDR3nt: TGTGCCTGGAGTGAGACATCAACCGTCTTC
CDR3aa: CAWSETSTVF

v_gene: TRBV2
j_gene: TRBJ1-1
d_gene: TRBD1
len: 15
abundance: .
CDR3nt: TGTGCCAGCGCGGAAGGACAGGGGCTGAACACTGAAGCTTTCTTT
CDR3aa: CASAEGQGLNTEAFF

v_gene: TRBV27
j_gene: TRBJ2-5
d_gene: TRBD1
len: 14
abundance: once
CDR3nt: TGTGCCAGCAAGAAACAGGGGGCTGAGGAGACCCAGTACTTC
CDR3aa: CASKKQGAEETQYF

v_gene: TRBV20-1
j_gene: TRBJ2-3
d_gene: TRBD2
len: 14
abundance: few
CDR3nt: TGCAGTGCGTTAGCGGGATTTCCCACAGATACGCAGTATTTT
CDR3aa: CSALAGFPTDTQYF

v_gene: TRBV13
j_gene: TRBJ1-2
d_gene: TRBD1
len: 14
abundance: .
CDR3nt: TGTGCCAGCAGCCAGCGACAGGGGTCGACATCTCTCGCCTTC
CDR3aa: CASSQRQGSTSLAF

v_gene: TRBV25-1
j_gene: TRBJ2-2
d_gene: TRBD2
len: 16
abundance: many
CDR3nt: TGTGCCAGCAGTGGCGGGACTAGCGGGAGAACCGGGGAGCTGTTTTTT
CDR3aa: CASSGGTSGRTGELFF

v_gene: TRBV7-9
j_gene: TRBJ1-4
d_gene: .
len: 15
abundance: few
CDR3nt: TGTGCCAGCAGCTTAGGAGCCGTCGTCGAGGAAAAACTGTTTTTT
CDR3aa: CASSLGAVVEEKLFF

v_gene: TRBV5-4
j_gene: TRBJ2-7
d_gene: .
len: 13
abundance: .
CDR3nt: TGTGCCAGCAGCTTGTCCGGCGTGAAGGAGCAGTACTTC
CDR3aa: CASSLSGVKEQYF

v_gene: TRBV20-1
j_gene: TRBJ2-2
d_gene: TRBD1
len: 16
abundance: .
CDR3nt: TGCAGTGCTAGGGGGGGACAGGGGGCGGACACCGGGGAGCTGTTTTTT
CDR3aa: CSARGGQGADTGELFF

v_gene: TRBV5-4
j_gene: TRBJ2-5
d_gene: .
len: 14
abundance: .
CDR3nt: TGTGCCAGCAGCTTGGAGGCAGACCAAGAGACCCAGTACTTC
CDR3aa: CASSLEADQETQYF

v_gene: TRBV7-6
j_gene: TRBJ1-2
d_gene: TRBD1
len: 14
abundance: .
CDR3nt: TGTGCCAGCAGCTATGGACAGGGGCTGGAGGGCTACACCTTC
CDR3aa: CASSYGQGLEGYTF

v_gene: TRBV4-1
j_gene: TRBJ2-7
d_gene: TRBD1
len: 16
abundance: .
CDR3nt: TGCGCCAGCAGCCAAGATTGGGGACAGGGCCCCTACGAGCAGTACTTC
CDR3aa: CASSQDWGQGPYEQYF

v_gene: TRBV19
j_gene: TRBJ1-5
d_gene: .
len: 14
abundance: .
CDR3nt: TGTGCCAGTTCGGGGAGGGGGAACAATCAGCCCCAGCATTTT
CDR3aa: CASSGRGNNQPQHF

v_gene: TRBV10-3
j_gene: TRBJ1-3
d_gene: TRBD1
len: 17
abundance: .
CDR3nt: TGTGCCATCAGTGACTTTCCCGGACAGGATTACGGAAACACCATATATTTT
CDR3aa: CAISDFPGQDYGNTIYF

v_gene: TRBV11-2
j_gene: TRBJ1-6
d_gene: .
len: 12
abundance: .
CDR3nt: TGTGCCAGCAGCCGGACACCTCAACCCCTCCACTTT
CDR3aa: CASSRTPQPLHF

v_gene: TRBV2
j_gene: TRBJ1-2
d_gene: .
len: 14
abundance: .
CDR3nt: TGTGCCAGCAGTGAAGAGGGGTTTGCTTATGGCTACACCTTC
CDR3aa: CASSEEGFAYGYTF

v_gene: TRBV15
j_gene: TRBJ2-2
d_gene: .
len: 14
abundance: .
CDR3nt: TGTGCCACCAGCAGTTTTACAAGCACCGGGGAGCTGTTTTTT
CDR3aa: CATSSFTSTGELFF

v_gene: TRBV12-3/TRBV12-4
j_gene: TRBJ1-2
d_gene: TRBD1
len: 16
abundance: .
CDR3nt: TGTGCCAGCAGTCAAAGACAGGGTTTTACTAACTATGGCTACACCTTC
CDR3aa: CASSQRQGFTNYGYTF

v_gene: TRBV10-3
j_gene: TRBJ2-5
d_gene: TRBD2
len: 16
abundance: once
CDR3nt: TGTGCCAGCAGCTTGGAATCGGGGGGGGGCCAAGAGACCCAGTACTTC
CDR3aa: CASSLESGGGQETQYF

v_gene: TRBV10-2
j_gene: TRBJ2-7
d_gene: TRBD1
len: 15
abundance: .
CDR3nt: TGCGCCAGCAGTCCCGGGACAGGGGCGACCTACGAGCAGTACTTC
CDR3aa: CASSPGTGATYEQYF

v_gene: TRBV28
j_gene: TRBJ2-5
d_gene: TRBD2
len: 16
abundance: .
CDR3nt: TGTGCCAGCAGCCCAGAGCGGGGGGGCGTGGGAGAGACCCAGTACTTC
CDR3aa: CASSPERGGVGETQYF

v_gene: TRBV20-1
j_gene: TRBJ1-6
d_gene: .
len: 15
abundance: .
CDR3nt: TGCAGTGCTAGAGAGCGGAGCTCCTATAATTCACCCCTCCACTTT
CDR3aa: CSARERSSYNSPLHF

v_gene: TRBV12-3/TRBV12-4
j_gene: TRBJ2-7
d_gene: TRBD1
len: 14
abundance: few
CDR3nt: TGTGCCAGCAGTTTCGGACAGGCGGGTTACGAGCAGTACTTC
CDR3aa: CASSFGQAGYEQYF

v_gene: TRBV9
j_gene: TRBJ2-5
d_gene: .
len: 14
abundance: few
CDR3nt: TGTGCCAGCAGCGTAGTCGCGGGCGGGGAGACCCAGTACTTC
CDR3aa: CASSVVAGGETQYF

v_gene: TRBV10-2
j_gene: TRBJ2-7
d_gene: .
len: 12
abundance: few
CDR3nt: TGTGCCAGCAGTCCTACTACCTACGAGCAGTACTTC
CDR3aa: CASSPTTYEQYF